These 18 T cell receptor beta chains came from one sample sequenced in a study of low-dose radiotherapy and immunotherapy resistance in tumors. The time point is: before trial treatment. Covering alpha and beta chains, TRAV- and TRBV-specific primers were used for the first-strand cDNA. With a V-primer adapter and a constant-region primer, TCRs were amplified for around 20 PCR cycles. From the reads, TCRdb called clonotypes with MiXCR, one entry per CDR3 protein. The sample carries over 65,000 distinct CDR3 sequences, about a sixth recorded once. The sample consisted of PBMCs, taken before treatment. These TCRs come from a male donor with prostate cancer.

The table lists this clonotype with many counts. The chain joins TRBV29-1 to TRBJ2-7; a weak D match, TRBD1 (6 bases). Trimming stripped 4 bases from V and 0 bases from J, with 16 bases between. Germline CDR1 reads SQVTM; CDR2 reads ANQGSEA. The CDR3 is made up of 15 amino acids. The CDR3 is CSVAPGHGRSYEQYF. CDR3 DNA: TGCAGCGTTGCGCCGGGACACGGACGCTCCTACGAGCAGTACTTC.

Remarks on this clonotype: A much larger clone lies a single base off, so this may be a read error. This chain links TRBV6-7 with TRBJ2-3; 11 bases align to TRBD2. TRBV6-7 belongs to the ORF category, with a function that is uncertain. The length of the CDR3 is 17 residues. V gave up 0 bases and J gave up 5 bases; unmatched junction bases: 7. Here the CDR3 DNA reads TGTGCCAGCAGTTACTCGACTAGCGGGGCCACTCTAGATACGCAGTATTTT. It codes for CASSYSTSGATLDTQYF.

This clonotype has ten or more counts. The chain combines TRBV5-1 with TRBJ2-2; tentatively, D is TRBD1 (6 bases). The CDR3 consists of 15 residues. V lost 4 bases and J lost 5, with 15 bases in between. The V gene's germline CDR1 is SGHRS and CDR2 YFSETQ. CDR3 in amino acids: CASSRDTQNTGELFF. CDR3 DNA sequence: TGCGCCAGCAGCCGGGACACCCAAAATACCGGGGAGCTGTTTTTT.

This clonotype was counted at least ten times. The chain is built from TRBV20-1 and TRBJ2-7; tentatively, D is TRBD1 (6 bases). Germline CDR1 DFQATT, CDR2 SNEGSKA (reference sequence). The CDR3 extends over 13 amino acids. Trimming shortened V by 7 bases and J by 3 bases, and 16 bases separated the two germline ends. CDR3 coding DNA: TGCAGTGTTTCCCTGCCAGGGGTCTACGAGCAGTACTTC. Translation gives CSVSLPGVYEQYF.

This clonotype was counted only a few times. V is TRBV25-1 and J is TRBJ1-1; D unclear. V was shortened by 6 bases and J by 2 bases, with 13 bases between the two germline ends. CDR3 length equals 14 residues. Germline V CDR1 and CDR2: MGHDK, SYGVNS. CDR3 region: CASSPHSLNTEAFF. The CDR3 DNA sequence: TGTGCCAGCAGCCCTCACAGCCTCAACACTGAAGCTTTCTTT.

This clonotype was counted ten times or more. This chain joins TRBV20-1 and TRBJ2-5; 7 bases are a match to TRBD2. The length of the CDR3 is 12 residues. Trimming took 1 base from V and 5 from J; bases not matched to a gene: 1. Germline-derived CDR1 and CDR2 are DFQATT and SNEGSKA (reference sequence). This CDR3 reads CSARASGETQYF. The CDR3 DNA follows: TGCAGTGCTAGAGCTAGCGGCGAGACCCAGTACTTC.

This clonotype showed up many times. The V gene is TRBV5-6, the J gene TRBJ2-2; D ambiguous. V lost 2 bases to trimming and J lost 8 bases, with 13 bases between them. This CDR3 is 14 amino acids long. Germline V gene sequence: CDR1 SGHDT, CDR2 YYEEEE. The CDR3 sequence is CASSLVELGGELFF. Written as DNA, the CDR3 is TGTGCCAGCAGCTTAGTAGAACTTGGAGGGGAGCTGTTTTTT.

This clonotype came up many times. The chain recombines TRBV19 with TRBJ2-1; D is perhaps TRBD1 or TRBD2 (6 bases each). Germline CDR1 and CDR2: LNHDA and SQIVND (reference sequence). This CDR3 has 15 amino acids. The V end was cut by 3 bases, the J end by 2 bases, with 11 bases between. The CDR3 loop is CASSMTGAAYNEQFF. For the CDR3, the DNA is TGTGCCAGTAGTATGACGGGGGCGGCCTACAATGAGCAGTTCTTC.

This clonotype was detected many times. The CDR3 loop is CASSWGDITDTQYF. The CDR3 nucleotides read TGTGCCAGCAGTTGGGGGGATATCACAGATACGCAGTATTTT. The rearrangement uses TRBV2 and TRBJ2-3, with D possibly matching TRBD2 (6 bases). CDR3 length: 14 amino acids. CDR1 is SNHLY and CDR2 is FYNNEI in the germline V gene. Trimming left V 5 bases short and J 2 bases short, with 11 bases between.

There are many counts of this clonotype. CDR3 sequence (DNA): TGTGCCAGTAGTATTAAAGGGAATAGCAATCAGCCCCAGCATTTT. This sequence encodes CASSIKGNSNQPQHF. The chain is built from TRBV19 and TRBJ1-5; no firm D call. Germline-derived CDR1 and CDR2 are LNHDA and SQIVND (reference sequence). CDR3 size: 15 residues. Trimming stripped 3 bases from V and 0 bases from J, with 9 bases between.

This clonotype appeared many times. V gene TRBV5-8 combines with J gene TRBJ2-3; TRBD1 matches 7 bases. Germline CDR1 and CDR2: SGHTS and YDEGEE. V gave up 2 bases and J gave up 2 bases; unmatched junction bases: 8. The CDR3 has 16 amino acids. The CDR3 nucleotides read TGTGCCAGCAGCTTAGACAGGGAAGGGCTCACAGATACGCAGTATTTT. Its protein is CASSLDREGLTDTQYF.

This clonotype was found many times. The chain combines TRBV29-1 with TRBJ1-1; TRBD1 might be the D (5 bases). Germline V gene lookup returns CDR1 SQVTM and CDR2 ANQGSEA. Trimming pared 6 bases from V and 0 bases from J, leaving 8 bases between. This CDR3 comprises 12 residues. CDR3 coding DNA: TGCAGCGTCAGGGATGTGAACACTGAAGCTTTCTTT. It translates to CSVRDVNTEAFF.

This clonotype was seen ten or more times. The chain combines TRBV19 with TRBJ1-5, with D unclear. There are 13 residues in the CDR3. Germline V CDR1 and CDR2: LNHDA, SQIVND (reference sequence). V gave up 5 bases and J gave up 0 bases, with 5 bases separating them. The chain's CDR3 is CASSSSSNQPQHF. The CDR3, as DNA: TGTGCCAGTAGTTCCAGTAGCAATCAGCCCCAGCATTTT.

This clonotype was counted at least ten times. The V call is TRBV3-1, the J call TRBJ2-7; D remains ambiguous. The CDR3 is made up of 11 amino acids. Between the trimmed V and J ends, which lost 2 bases and 7 bases, there was a span of 6 bases. Germline lookup yields CDR1 LGHDT and CDR2 YNNKEL (reference sequence). CDR3 bases: TGTGCCAGCAGCCAATTAGGGGAGCAGTACTTC. Protein sequence: CASSQLGEQYF.

This clonotype occurred many times. The V and J genes are TRBV14 and TRBJ1-1; D is uncertain. The CDR3 loop spans 15 amino acids. The germline V gene has CDR1 SGHDN and CDR2 FVKESK. Trimming pared 4 bases from V and 6 bases from J, leaving 18 bases between. CDR3 loop: CASSLQAGMVAEAFF. The CDR3 DNA is TGTGCCAGCAGCCTCCAGGCCGGGATGGTCGCTGAAGCTTTCTTT.

The chain employs TRBV13 and TRBJ1-2; D is unclear. CDR3 size: 12 residues. V gave up 1 base and J gave up 8 bases, with 8 bases separating them. Germline CDR1 is PRHDT and CDR2 is FYEKMQ (reference sequence). The CDR3 DNA reads as TGTGCCAGCAGCTTAGCAAGAGGCGGCTACACCTTC. This encodes CASSLARGGYTF.

This clonotype was detected many times. The V call is TRBV14, the J call TRBJ1-5; tentatively, D is TRBD1 (5 bases). Trimming stripped 10 bases from V and 9 bases from J, with 16 bases between. This CDR3 is 12 amino acids long. Germline V CDR1 and CDR2: SGHDN, FVKESK. The CDR3 here is CATRQPLWPQHF. The CDR3 bases are TGTGCCACCAGACAGCCCTTATGGCCCCAGCATTTT.

In DNA, the CDR3 is TGTGCCAGCAGCCAAGATTGGGGCAGGGTCAACGAGCAGTTCTTC. It is translated as CASSQDWGRVNEQFF. The chain recombines TRBV14 with TRBJ2-1, with a possible D match to TRBD1 (5 bases). Germline V lookup: CDR1 SGHDN, CDR2 FVKESK. The CDR3 spans 15 residues. V was pared by 0 bases and J by 10 bases, with 16 bases between.